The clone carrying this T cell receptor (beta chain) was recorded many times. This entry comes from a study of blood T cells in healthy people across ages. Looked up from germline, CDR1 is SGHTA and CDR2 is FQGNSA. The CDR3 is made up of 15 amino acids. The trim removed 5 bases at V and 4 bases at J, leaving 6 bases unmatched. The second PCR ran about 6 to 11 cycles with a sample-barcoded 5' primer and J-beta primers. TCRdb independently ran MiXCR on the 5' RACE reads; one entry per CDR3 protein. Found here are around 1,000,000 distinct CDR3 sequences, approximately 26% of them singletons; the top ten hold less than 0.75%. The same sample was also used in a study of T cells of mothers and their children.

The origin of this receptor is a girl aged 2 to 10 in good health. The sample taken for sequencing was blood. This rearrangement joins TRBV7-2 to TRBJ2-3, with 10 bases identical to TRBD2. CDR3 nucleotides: TGTGCCAGCAGCCCATTAAGCGGGGGGGCAGATACGCAGTATTTT. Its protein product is CASSPLSGGADTQYF. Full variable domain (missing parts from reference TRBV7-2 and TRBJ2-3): GAGVSQSPSNKVTEKGKDVELRCDPISGHTALYWYRQSLGQGLEFLIYFQGNSAPDKSGLPSDRFSAERTGGSVSTLTIQRTQQEDSAVYLCASSPLSGGADTQYFGPGTRLTVL.